This T cell receptor (beta chain) stems from a study of OX40 agonist ivuxolimab in advanced cancers. Study background: Cancers in dose escalation were hepatocellular, melanoma, renal cell and head and neck.

The germline gives CDR1 PRHDT, CDR2 FYEKMQ (reference sequence). V shed 3 bases and J 6 bases; nucleotides not matched to a gene: 3. CDR3 length: 14 amino acids. Some clones are missing from TCRdb's copy, which holds only in-frame ones; the method was immunoSEQ multiplex PCR. The data contain some 45,000 clones, about 89% of them singletons. The source material was CD4+ or CD8+ T cells sorted from blood, sampled in a trial of the OX40 agonist ivuxolimab. V and J are TRBV13 and TRBJ1-2, with TRBD1 identical over 11 bases. The TCR originated in an adult with an advanced solid tumor such as melanoma, head and neck, liver or kidney cancer. CDR3 DNA sequence: TGTGCCAGCAGCTTCGGACAGGGGGCAAATGGCTACACCTTC. Its protein product is CASSFGQGANGYTF. Supplemented by reference TRBV13 and TRBJ1-2, the full variable domain reads AAGVIQSPRHLIKEKRETATLKCYPIPRHDTVYWYQQGPGQDPQFLISFYEKMQSDKGSIPDRFSAQQFSDYHSELNMSSLELGDSALYFCASSFGQGANGYTFGSGTRLTVV.